Following are 12 T cell receptor beta chains from one sample sequenced in a study of blood T cell repertoires in COVID-19 (TCRdb year 2020). Library preparation used the immunoSEQ multiplex PCR assay. Here the immuneACCESS table is served through TCRdb, limited to in-frame sequences with V and J called. Missing clones are a known gap in these copies; in checked studies unresolved V genes cover under half, and the rest lacks a known reason. This sample is represented by about 280,000 clones; approximately 86% of them were singletons. The ten largest account for approximately 2.2% of the sample. Specimen: peripheral blood. The receptor set was obtained from a woman in her thirties who had recovered from COVID-19.

This clone was detected only once. This sequence joins TRBV19 and TRBJ1-1; 8 bases align to TRBD1. CDR1 is LNHDA and CDR2 is SQIVND in the germline V gene (reference sequence). The V and J ends lost 11 bases and 0 bases, in that order; junction bases with no gene match: 14. The CDR3 consists of 16 residues. The CDR3 reads CASSGQGIYVNTEAFF. In DNA form, the CDR3 reads TGTGCCTCCAGCGGACAGGGAATCTATGTGAACACTGAAGCTTTCTTT.

The V gene is TRBV4-1, the J gene TRBJ1-2; tentative D call: TRBD1 (6 bases). V gave up 2 bases and J gave up 3 bases, with 13 bases separating them. The CDR3 has 15 amino acids. Germline values: CDR1 MGHRA, CDR2 YSYEKL. The CDR3 here is CASSQTGGADYGYTF. Written as DNA, the CDR3 is TGCGCCAGCAGCCAAACGGGGGGCGCAGACTATGGCTACACCTTC.

J is TRBJ2-1 and V is TRBV4-1; D unclear. The germline gives CDR1 MGHRA, CDR2 YSYEKL. With 0 bases removed from V and 4 bases from J, the gap between germline ends came to 4 bases. CDR3 length: 13 residues. The CDR3 DNA reads TGCGCCAGCAGCCAAGACAGTTACAATGAGCAGTTCTTC. Amino acid sequence: CASSQDSYNEQFF.

The chain joins TRBV7-8 to TRBJ1-5; D might be TRBD1 (6 bases). In germline, CDR1 is SGHVS, CDR2 FQNEAQ. CDR3 length: 15 residues. V was clipped by 4 bases and J by 5 bases, with 15 bases between them. CDR3: CASSSLQGSYQPQHF. CDR3 bases: TGTGCCAGCAGCTCCCTACAGGGTTCATATCAGCCCCAGCATTTT.

This clone was observed a handful of times. V usage is TRBV6-2 or TRBV6-3 and J usage is TRBJ2-7; tentatively, D is TRBD1 (5 bases). The germline V gene encodes CDR1 MNHEY and CDR2 SVGEGT. The CDR3 sequence is 14 residues long. V shed 3 bases and J shed 2 bases, with 11 bases lying between them. The CDR3 coding sequence is TGTGCCAGCAGTTATTGGGGCCCTACCTACGAGCAGTACTTC. Translating it yields CASSYWGPTYEQYF.

The chain links TRBV5-1 to TRBJ1-6; 9 nucleotides match TRBD1. CDR1 and CDR2 (germline): SGHRS, YFSETQ. V shed 5 bases, J shed 10 bases, and the junction held 7 bases outside the gene matches. The CDR3 spans 14 residues. The DNA of the CDR3 is TGCGCCAGCAGTCGGGACAGGGAAGGATCACCCCTCCACTTT. Its translation: CASSRDREGSPLHF. Filled out from reference TRBV5-1 and TRBJ1-6, the complete variable domain reads KAGVTQTPRYLIKTRGQQVTLSCSPISGHRSVSWYQQTPGQGLQFLFEYFSETQRNKGNFPGRFSGRQFSNSRSEMNVSTLELGDSALYLCASSRDREGSPLHFGNGTRLTVT.

The chain recombines TRBV9 with TRBJ2-2, with a weak D call TRBD1 (6 bases). Germline CDR1 SGDLS, CDR2 YYNGEE. V lost 3 bases and J lost 8, with 17 bases in between. CDR3 size: 15 residues. This CDR3 reads CASSGRTAGQGELFF. CDR3 bases: TGTGCCAGCAGCGGGAGGACAGCCGGTCAGGGGGAGCTGTTTTTT.

The V gene is TRBV24-1, the J gene TRBJ2-1; 8 bases are shared with TRBD2. The CDR3 loop spans 13 amino acids. V lost 9 bases, J lost 8 bases, and 8 bases stayed unmatched. Germline V gives CDR1 KGHDR, CDR2 SFDVKD. CDR3 sequence reads: CATRSRTSYEQFF. The CDR3, as DNA: TGTGCCACCCGAAGTAGGACTAGCTATGAGCAGTTCTTC.

Concerning this clone itself: Germline and junction disagree at one end, which may indicate a read error. The chain has TRBV5-1 and TRBJ1-4; TRBD1 agrees at 8 bases. Per the germline V gene, CDR1 is SGHRS and CDR2 is YFSETQ. CDR3 length equals 11 residues. The CDR3 nucleotides read TGCGCCAGCAGCAACCCGGGACAGGAACAATTT. Translated, it gives CASSNPGQEQF.

The V and J genes are TRBV4-1 and TRBJ2-1, with 10 positions matching TRBD2. With V trimmed by 2 bases and J by 6 bases, 10 bases remained unmatched. The CDR3 runs to 17 residues. Germline V gene lookup returns CDR1 MGHRA and CDR2 YSYEKL. CDR3 sequence: CASSQLGAGGLGNEQFF. The CDR3 DNA reads as TGCGCCAGCAGCCAACTAGGAGCGGGAGGGCTGGGCAATGAGCAGTTCTTC.

The chain carries TRBV19 and TRBJ1-3; D is undetermined. In germline, CDR1 is LNHDA, CDR2 SQIVND (reference sequence). Trimming left V 3 bases short and J 4 bases short, with 10 bases between. This CDR3 spans 14 amino acids. CDR3 protein: CASSISVTGNTIYF. The CDR3 coding sequence is TGTGCCAGTAGTATTTCGGTGACAGGAAACACCATATATTTT.

The chain is built from TRBV15 and TRBJ1-2; tentatively, D is TRBD1 (6 bases). V was cut by 0 bases and J by 8 bases, with 7 bases left in between. CDR1 is LNHNV and CDR2 is YYDKDF in the germline V gene (reference sequence). This CDR3 is built from 12 residues. CDR3 nucleotides: TGTGCCACCAGCAGAGATCAGGGGGGCTACACCTTC. It yields the protein CATSRDQGGYTF.